The 8 T cell receptor beta chains below all came from one sample that was sequenced in a study of blood T cell repertoires in COVID-19 (dated by TCRdb to about 2020). The library was prepared using the immunoSEQ multiplex PCR assay. TCRdb mirrors the immuneACCESS table, restricted to in-frame sequences. Some clones are absent from its copies; in checked studies, under half trace to an unresolved V gene, and the reason for the others is unknown. The sample contains under 250,000 clones, over 70% of them found a single time. Approximately 3.4% of the sample comes from the top ten. Specimen: PBMCs or T cells enriched from blood (not recorded which). The source is a woman between 40 and 50 years old who had been exposed to COVID-19.

CDR3 amino acids: CASSQDGLGRETQYF. DNA of the CDR3: TGCGCCAGCAGCCAAGATGGGTTGGGCCGGGAGACCCAGTACTTC. The V call is TRBV4-1, the J call TRBJ2-5; D remains unclear. Germline V gene lookup returns CDR1 MGHRA and CDR2 YSYEKL. This CDR3 has 15 residues. With 0 bases removed from V and 5 bases from J, the gap between germline ends came to 13 bases.

This clone has just one count. The gene calls are TRBV7-2 and TRBJ1-6; weak D call: TRBD1 (5 bases). The V gene's germline CDR1 is SGHTA and CDR2 FQGNSA. Trimming took off 5 bases at V and 9 bases at J, with 11 bases between the two ends. The CDR3 is 13 residues long. CDR3 in DNA: TGTGCCAGCAGCGGGGGGGGTTCTTCACCCCTCCACTTT. It codes for CASSGGGSSPLHF.

V is TRBV27 and J is TRBJ2-1, with 8 bases matching TRBD2. Losses at the gene ends were 2 bases for V and 9 bases for J; bases not matched to a gene: 15. The CDR3 sequence is 17 residues long. Germline CDR1 is MNHEY and CDR2 is SMNVEV (reference sequence). The CDR3 DNA is TGTGCCAGCAGTTTAGGGTCGTTGAGCGGGAGTGGTGGTGAGCAGTTCTTC. This translates into CASSLGSLSGSGGEQFF.

The CDR3 region has the DNA TGCGCCAGCAGCCAAATCACGGGAGGGCCGCACAATGAGCAGTTCTTC. Its protein product is CASSQITGGPHNEQFF. The chain combines TRBV4-3 with TRBJ2-1; 8 bases align to TRBD2. CDR1 is LGHNA, CDR2 YSLEER, per germline. Trimming took 2 bases from V and 5 from J; bases not matched to a gene: 8. The CDR3 has 16 amino acids.

The chain couples TRBV5-4 to TRBJ2-3; 10 bases map to TRBD2. The germline CDR1 and CDR2 sequences are SGHNT and YYREEE (reference sequence). V shed 2 bases, J shed 5 bases, and the junction held 5 bases outside the gene matches. The CDR3 length is 15 residues. The CDR3: CASSFASGSLDTQYF. The DNA of the CDR3 is TGTGCCAGCAGCTTCGCTAGCGGGAGTCTAGATACGCAGTATTTT.

A few counts support this clone. The chain couples TRBV3-1 (or the pseudogene TRBV3-2) to TRBJ2-7; tentatively, D is TRBD1 (6 bases). The CDR3 covers 12 residues. V shed 1 base and J shed 6 bases, with 7 bases lying between them. Germline CDR1 reads LGHDT; CDR2 reads YNNKEL (reference sequence). CDR3 in DNA: TGTGCCAGCAGCCAAGTCAGGGGCGAGCAGTACTTC. Translation: CASSQVRGEQYF.

The chain employs TRBV7-9 and TRBJ1-1; 9 nucleotides agree with TRBD1. Looked up from germline, CDR1 is SEHNR and CDR2 is FQNEAQ (reference sequence). The trim removed 5 bases at V and 1 base at J, leaving 2 bases unmatched. The CDR3 length is 14 residues. The DNA for the CDR3 is TGTGCCAGCAGCCCGACAGGGGGGAACACTGAAGCTTTCTTT. Residues: CASSPTGGNTEAFF.

This clone appeared a single time. The rearrangement uses TRBV6-5 and TRBJ1-2; the match to TRBD1 covers 8 bases. The CDR3 loop spans 14 amino acids. Germline assignment: CDR1 MNHEY and CDR2 SVGAGI. The ends lost 2 bases at V and 3 bases at J; junction bases unmatched: 2. CDR3 loop: CASSYLQGDYGYTF. CDR3 nucleotide sequence: TGTGCCAGCAGTTACCTACAGGGGGACTATGGCTACACCTTC.